This passage covers 24 T cell receptor beta chains from one sample sequenced in a study of early stage breast cancer tumors. Generated by immunoSEQ multiplex PCR, the TCRdb table keeps only in-frame clones and is missing some. Of under 75,000 clones in the sample, approximately 80% are singletons; the top ten hold about 3.7%. The sequencing sample was made of blood. Receptors originate from a person aged 25-39 years with breast cancer.

This clone was picked up one time. The chain combines TRBV6-6 with TRBJ1-1, with D possibly matching TRBD1 (5 bases). The germline V gene encodes CDR1 MNHNY and CDR2 SVGAGI (reference sequence). Trimming removed 10 bases from V and 9 bases from J, with 15 bases in between. CDR3 size: 11 residues. The chain's CDR3 is CATGHTIQAFF. The CDR3 DNA sequence: TGTGCCACCGGACACACGATACAAGCTTTCTTT.

The J gene is TRBJ2-1, the V gene TRBV19; D is ambiguous. The V end lost 6 bases, the J end lost 6 bases, and 12 bases lay between the germline ends. CDR1 is LNHDA and CDR2 is SQIVND in the germline V gene (reference sequence). This CDR3 is 13 amino acids long. Written as DNA, the CDR3 is TGTGCCAGTAGCCTCACAGCGAGCAATGAGCAGTTCTTC. It specifies CASSLTASNEQFF.

The chain uses TRBV15 and TRBJ2-1; 9 bases fit TRBD1. This CDR3 region has 15 residues. CDR1 is LNHNV, CDR2 YYDKDF, per germline (reference sequence). The trim removed 1 base at V and 8 bases at J, leaving 6 bases unmatched. The CDR3 bases are TGTGCCACCAGCAGAGGGGACAGGGACGTTTATGAGCAGTTCTTC. Its translation: CATSRGDRDVYEQFF.

V is TRBV5-4 and J is TRBJ2-7, with TRBD2 identical over 10 bases. V lost 0 bases, J lost 5 bases, and 5 bases stayed unmatched. Germline assignment: CDR1 SGHNT and CDR2 YYREEE (reference sequence). The CDR3 runs 15 residues. The CDR3 nucleotides read TGTGCCAGCAGCTTGGCTAGCGGGAGACACCACGAGCAGTACTTC. Protein product: CASSLASGRHHEQYF.

This chain links TRBV7-9 with TRBJ2-5, with TRBD2 identical over 8 bases. The germline V gene encodes CDR1 SEHNR and CDR2 FQNEAQ (reference sequence). With V trimmed by 5 bases and J by 4 bases, 9 bases remained unmatched. This CDR3 contains 15 residues. The CDR3 DNA reads as TGTGCCAGCAGCACTGGGACTAGTAGTAGAGAGACCCAGTACTTC. Protein: CASSTGTSSRETQYF. Full variable domain (rest looked up from reference TRBV7-9 and TRBJ2-5): DTGVSQNPRHKITKRGQNVTFRCDPISEHNRLYWYRQTLGQGPEFLTYFQNEAQLEKSRLLSDRFSAERPKGSFSTLEIQRTEQGDSAMYLCASSTGTSSRETQYFGPGTRLLVL.

This rearrangement joins TRBV11-3 to TRBJ2-5, with D possibly matching TRBD1 (5 bases). The V gene lost 5 bases and the J gene lost 2 bases, with 12 bases spanning the gap. The CDR3 contains 14 residues. Germline V gene lookup returns CDR1 SGHNT and CDR2 YENEEA. CDR3 loop: CASSVDSYQETQYF. The DNA of the CDR3 is TGTGCCAGCAGCGTTGACAGCTATCAAGAGACCCAGTACTTC.

The chain employs TRBV19 and TRBJ2-1; D assignment may be TRBD1 or TRBD2 (6 bases each). Germline CDR1 and CDR2: LNHDA and SQIVND (reference sequence). V was pared by 4 bases and J by 6 bases, with 19 bases between. The CDR3 has 16 residues. CDR3 DNA sequence: TGTGCCAGTAGTACAGGGGACTCCCTCGGGCGCAATGAGCAGTTCTTC. Protein product: CASSTGDSLGRNEQFF.

This chain connects TRBV30 to TRBJ2-2; 7 bases are a match to TRBD2. This CDR3 spans 16 amino acids. V shed 3 bases, J shed 1 base, and the junction held 8 bases outside the gene matches. Germline values: CDR1 GTSNPN, CDR2 SVGIG (reference sequence). The CDR3 nucleotides read TGTGCCTGGAGCCGGACTAGTCGGAGGAACACCGGGGAGCTGTTTTTT. Protein sequence: CAWSRTSRRNTGELFF.

V gene TRBV30 combines with J gene TRBJ2-3; no reliable D call. The CDR3 is made up of 13 amino acids. V was pared by 0 bases and J by 6 bases, with 10 bases between. Germline values: CDR1 GTSNPN, CDR2 SVGIG (reference sequence). CDR3 region: CAWSVHPRDTQYF. The CDR3 DNA follows: TGTGCCTGGAGTGTACACCCGAGGGATACGCAGTATTTT.

The V gene is TRBV7-2, the J gene TRBJ2-3; D gene ambiguous. V was shortened by 4 bases and J by 4 bases, with 9 bases between the two germline ends. Looked up from germline, CDR1 is SGHTA and CDR2 is FQGNSA. The CDR3 has 13 amino acids. The CDR3 sequence is CASSYRVADTQYF. In DNA, the CDR3 is TGTGCCAGCAGCTATCGGGTAGCAGATACGCAGTATTTT. The whole variable domain, remainder taken from reference TRBV7-2 and TRBJ2-3, is GAGVSQSPSNKVTEKGKDVELRCDPISGHTALYWYRQSLGQGLEFLIYFQGNSAPDKSGLPSDRFSAERTGGSVSTLTIQRTQQEDSAVYLCASSYRVADTQYFGPGTRLTVL.

The chain uses TRBV19 and TRBJ2-1; 8 nucleotides agree with TRBD2. The CDR3 extends over 15 amino acids. J lost 8 bases, V lost 3 bases, and 9 bases had no gene match. In germline, CDR1 is LNHDA, CDR2 SQIVND (reference sequence). Here the CDR3 reads CASSIRAGGFDEQFF. The CDR3 bases are TGTGCCAGTAGTATCCGCGCGGGAGGCTTCGATGAGCAGTTCTTC.

The chain links TRBV13 to TRBJ2-7; 14 nucleotides match TRBD2. J lost 2 bases, V lost 5 bases, and 8 bases had no gene match. CDR1 is PRHDT and CDR2 is FYEKMQ in the germline V gene (reference sequence). This CDR3 has 17 residues. DNA for the CDR3: TGTGCCAGCAGCAGGAGACTAGCGGGAGGGATCGCCTACGAGCAGTACTTC. Amino acid sequence: CASSRRLAGGIAYEQYF.

The gene calls are TRBV29-1 and TRBJ2-1; the D is unclear. Germline values: CDR1 SQVTM, CDR2 ANQGSEA. The V end lost 5 bases, the J end lost 9 bases, and 14 bases lay between the germline ends. The CDR3 is made up of 12 amino acids. CDR3 in amino acids: CSVYLLWGEQFF. DNA of the CDR3: TGCAGCGTTTATCTATTGTGGGGTGAGCAGTTCTTC.

The table lists this clone with a count of one. V is TRBV5-5 and J is TRBJ1-3; no definite D call. The CDR3 spans 15 residues. Germline V gene sequence: CDR1 SGHKS, CDR2 YYEKEE (reference sequence). The germline V and J ends were trimmed by 1 base and 0 bases, with 8 bases remaining between them. CDR3: CASSLSTVSGNTIYF. Written as DNA, the CDR3 is TGTGCCAGCAGCTTGTCTACAGTCTCTGGAAACACCATATATTTT.

This clone appeared a few times. The V and J genes are TRBV7-3 and TRBJ1-1; D gene unclear. Germline CDR1 reads SGHTA; CDR2 reads FQGTGA. The CDR3 runs 14 residues. Between the trimmed V and J ends, which lost 3 bases and 4 bases, there was a span of 12 bases. The CDR3 DNA reads TGTGCCAGCAGCTTCAAGGGTAGGCTCACTGAAGCTTTCTTT. It translates to CASSFKGRLTEAFF.

The CDR3 region is CASSVGLSDSYEQYF. CDR3 DNA sequence: TGTGCCAGCAGCGTAGGCCTAAGCGACTCCTACGAGCAGTACTTC. The J gene is TRBJ2-7, the V gene TRBV9; D gene uncertain. Germline lookup yields CDR1 SGDLS and CDR2 YYNGEE. The V end lost 0 bases, the J end lost 0 bases, and 10 bases lay between the germline ends. CDR3 length: 15 amino acids. The full variable domain, in which reference TRBV9 and TRBJ2-7 provide the parts outside the CDR3, is DSGVTQTPKHLITATGQRVTLRCSPRSGDLSVYWYQQSLDQGLQFLIQYYNGEERAKGNILERFSAQQFPDLHSELNLSSLELGDSALYFCASSVGLSDSYEQYFGPGTRLTVT.

This clone was picked up a small number of times. The CDR3 reads CASSWTSGNTGELFF. The CDR3 nucleotides are TGCGCCAGCAGCTGGACTAGCGGGAACACCGGGGAGCTGTTTTTT. This chain joins TRBV5-1 and TRBJ2-2; 10 bases are shared with TRBD2. CDR1 SGHRS and CDR2 YFSETQ come from the germline V gene. This CDR3 is built from 15 residues. The V and J ends lost 3 bases and 1 base, in that order; junction bases with no gene match: 0.

CDR3 sequence: CASSEGTSGNNEQFF. CDR3 DNA sequence: TGTGCCAGCAGTGAGGGGACTAGCGGGAACAATGAGCAGTTCTTC. The chain employs TRBV6-1 and TRBJ2-1; TRBD2 agrees at 13 bases. V dropped 3 bases and J dropped 5; count of bases not matched to a gene: 1. This CDR3 contains 15 residues. Germline values: CDR1 MNHNS, CDR2 SASEGT.

The rearrangement uses TRBV15 and TRBJ2-6, with D perhaps TRBD1 (5 bases). The CDR3 runs 17 residues. Germline loops: CDR1 LNHNV, CDR2 YYDKDF (reference sequence). Trimming cost V 0 bases and J 4 bases, with 13 bases left between them. The chain's CDR3 is CATSREGPPRGANVLTF. The CDR3 region has the DNA TGTGCCACCAGCAGAGAGGGGCCCCCGCGGGGGGCCAACGTCCTGACTTTC.

The V gene is TRBV6-6, the J gene TRBJ2-7; no definite D call. CDR1 and CDR2 (germline): MNHNY, SVGAGI (reference sequence). V shed 0 bases and J shed 6 bases, with 12 bases lying between them. The CDR3 is 14 residues long. The chain's CDR3 is CASSYSRTGGEQYF. CDR3 in DNA: TGTGCCAGCAGTTACTCAAGGACGGGCGGCGAGCAGTACTTC.

The chain links TRBV18 to TRBJ1-5; TRBD1 aligns across 9 bases. The CDR3 is 15 residues long. CDR1 is KGHSH, CDR2 LQKENI, per germline. V lost 3 bases and J lost 6; bases outside the gene matches: 6. The CDR3 DNA follows: TGTGCCAGCTCACCCGGGACAGGGTCGTTTCAGCCCCAGCATTTT. It yields the protein CASSPGTGSFQPQHF.

The chain carries TRBV5-5 and TRBJ2-2, with D perhaps TRBD1 (6 bases). Germline loops: CDR1 SGHKS, CDR2 YYEKEE (reference sequence). The CDR3 runs 15 residues. The germline V and J ends were trimmed by 4 bases and 3 bases, with 13 bases remaining between them. For the CDR3, the DNA is TGTGCCAGCAGCCCCCGACAGGTTGACACCGGGGAGCTGTTTTTT. This codes for CASSPRQVDTGELFF.

The genes are TRBV5-1 and TRBJ1-1; unclear D gene. Germline V gene data show CDR1 as SGHRS and CDR2 as YFSETQ. The CDR3 spans 15 residues. Deletions cut 3 bases from V and 3 bases from J, with 15 bases between. The CDR3 protein is CASSSSSGRHTEAFF. As DNA, the CDR3 is TGCGCCAGCAGCTCTTCTAGTGGGCGGCACACTGAAGCTTTCTTT.

The count of this clone is one. The V and J genes are TRBV15 and TRBJ2-5; 11 nucleotides agree with TRBD2. V dropped 0 bases and J dropped 2; count of bases not matched to a gene: 11. Per the germline V gene, CDR1 is LNHNV and CDR2 is YYDKDF (reference sequence). The CDR3 spans 19 residues. The CDR3 sequence is CATSRDKGTSGAAQETQYF. CDR3 coding DNA: TGTGCCACCAGCAGAGATAAAGGGACTAGCGGAGCTGCTCAAGAGACCCAGTACTTC.